This entry describes one TCR beta chain. In the authors' workflow: Reference gene primers were amplified, and this amplification served to estimate nucleated cell counts. This table comes from immunoSEQ multiplex PCR, and its TCRdb copy is limited to in-frame clones, with some not included. V, J and clone size are those of that table, while D and trimming were read from the DNA. The repertoire holds 170,000 or so clones, roughly 84% seen once, with more than 6.5% in the top ten. Cohort allocation depended upon clinical history that participants reported. The source of the sample is a study of blood T cell repertoires in COVID-19. Study in general: PBMCs, B-cell-depleted T cells, or T cells were the source of the cDNA or gDNA that made up the material.

This TCR was sampled from a woman between 50 and 59 years old who had recovered from COVID-19. The sequenced material came from PBMCs or T cells enriched from blood (not recorded which).

The CDR3 region is CASSRQGGDGYTF. Written as DNA, the CDR3 is TGTGCCAGCAGCAGACAGGGGGGAGATGGCTACACCTTC. The chain uses TRBV5-4 and TRBJ1-2, with 9 positions matching TRBD1. J lost 6 bases, V lost 4 bases, and 4 bases had no gene match. Germline V CDR1 and CDR2: SGHNT, YYREEE (reference sequence). The CDR3 is made up of 13 amino acids. Filled out from reference TRBV5-4 and TRBJ1-2, the complete variable domain reads ETGVTQSPTHLIKTRGQQVTLRCSSQSGHNTVSWYQQALGQGPQFIFQYYREEENGRGNFPPRFSGLQFPNYSSELNVNALELDDSALYLCASSRQGGDGYTFGSGTRLTVV.